Listed below are T cell receptor beta chains from one sample, sequenced in a study of T cells in Graves' hyperthyroidism and ophthalmopathy. Each CDR3 protein gets one entry after TCRdb re-called the multiplex PCR reads with MiXCR. The sample holds a few hundred thousand distinct CDR3 sequences, 46% seen once. Material: peripheral blood or thyroid tissue (not recorded which). Receptors were obtained from a woman younger than 35 with Graves' hyperthyroidism. Both conserved end residues are part of each CDR3. D genes are given only for firm matches. Rows may omit the clone size; those that give it use once, few, many or a size class.

CDR3 DNA | CDR3 protein | D gene | V gene | clone size | J gene
TGTGCCAGCAGCACCGACAGACGGTGGGGAGAGACCCAGTACTTC | CASSTDRRWGETQYF | . | TRBV7-7 | many | TRBJ2-5
TGTGCCAGTAGTGCGTCTGGCTCTGGGGGCTACGAGCAGTACTTC | CASSASGSGGYEQYF | . | TRBV19 | few | TRBJ2-7
TGTGCCACCAGCAGAGCGACAGGGTTTACTGAAGCTTTCTTT | CATSRATGFTEAFF | TRBD1 | TRBV15 | many | TRBJ1-1
TGTGCCAGCAGAAAGGGGAGGCTTGAAGCTTTCTTT | CASRKGRLEAFF | . | TRBV2 | . | TRBJ1-1
TGTGCCGGAGGTCGGGACGGAAACTATGGCTACACCTTC | CAGGRDGNYGYTF | . | TRBV10-3 | once | TRBJ1-2
TGCAGCGGGGGGAGAGGGACCGTCGAAGACTATGGCTACACCTTC | CSGGRGTVEDYGYTF | . | TRBV29-1 | . | TRBJ1-2
TGTGCCAGCAGCCCCCGGGACCACCGGGTTTCACCCCTCCACTTT | CASSPRDHRVSPLHF | . | TRBV7-2 | many | TRBJ1-6
TGCGCCAGCAGCTTGGAAGGGAATTCACCCCTCCACTTT | CASSLEGNSPLHF | . | TRBV5-1 | many | TRBJ1-6
TGTGCCAGCAGCGTAGCTGATGCAGCCTATAGTGGCTACACCTTC | CASSVADAAYSGYTF | . | TRBV9 | many | TRBJ1-2
TGTGCCACCAGTGATTCCAGGGAGGACGAAAAACTGTTTTTT | CATSDSREDEKLFF | . | TRBV24-1 | . | TRBJ1-4
TGCAGTGCTAAGGGGGACAGGGAATCCTACGAGCAGTACTTC | CSAKGDRESYEQYF | TRBD1 | TRBV20-1 | many | TRBJ2-7
TGTGCCAGCAGCTATGCCTGGATGGTCGGTACCTACCAAGAGACCCAGTACTTC | CASSYAWMVGTYQETQYF | . | TRBV5-5 | . | TRBJ2-5
TGCAGCGTTACTAGCGGGATGTACCAAGAGACCCAGTACTTC | CSVTSGMYQETQYF | TRBD2 | TRBV29-1 | . | TRBJ2-5